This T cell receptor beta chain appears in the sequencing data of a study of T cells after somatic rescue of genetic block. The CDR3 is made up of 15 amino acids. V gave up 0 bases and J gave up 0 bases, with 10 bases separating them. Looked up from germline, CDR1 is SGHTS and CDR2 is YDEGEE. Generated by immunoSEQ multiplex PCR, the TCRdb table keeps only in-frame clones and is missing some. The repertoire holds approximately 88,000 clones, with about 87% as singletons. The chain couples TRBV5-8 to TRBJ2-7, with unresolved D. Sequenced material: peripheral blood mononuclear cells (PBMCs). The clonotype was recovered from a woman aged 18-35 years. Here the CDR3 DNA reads TGTGCCAGCAGCTTGGGGTTTGGCAGCTCCTACGAGCAGTACTTC. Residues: CASSLGFGSSYEQYF.